These 8 T cell receptor beta chains were all obtained from the same sample, sequenced in a study of long-term antiretroviral therapy in people with HIV. With survey level as its setting, the immunoSEQ assay was v3.0. The assay was immunoSEQ multiplex PCR, and TCRdb's table has in-frame clones only and misses some. The table lists 20,000 to 25,000 clones, approximately 93% of them singletons, with less than 9.5% in the top ten. The sequenced sample was unsorted PBMCs, obtained 7.6 years after starting antiretroviral therapy. Every receptor here comes from a middle-aged woman with HIV.

V usage is TRBV30 and J usage is TRBJ2-3; D unresolved. The CDR3 extends over 11 amino acids. Germline V gives CDR1 GTSNPN, CDR2 SVGIG (reference sequence). Trimming pared 2 bases from V and 4 bases from J, leaving 4 bases between. CDR3 in DNA: TGTGCCTGGAGTTCACCAGATACGCAGTATTTT. Translation gives CAWSSPDTQYF.

This chain uses TRBV6-1 with TRBJ1-2; D is unresolved. Trimming removed 8 bases at V and 2 bases at J, with 9 bases between. CDR3 length: 12 residues. Germline values: CDR1 MNHNS, CDR2 SASEGT. The DNA of the CDR3 is TGTGCCAGCTGTGGGGAGAACTATGGCTACACCTTC. It specifies CASCGENYGYTF.

V usage is TRBV19 and J usage is TRBJ1-6; D call uncertain. Per the germline V gene, CDR1 is LNHDA and CDR2 is SQIVND (reference sequence). The germline V and J ends were trimmed by 1 base and 7 bases, with 5 bases remaining between them. This CDR3 spans 13 amino acids. Here the CDR3 DNA reads TGTGCCAGTAGTATAGCCCCGAATTCACCCCTCCACTTT. Translating gives CASSIAPNSPLHF.

V and J are TRBV6-5 and TRBJ1-1, with D hard to call. This CDR3 has 14 residues. Germline CDR1 and CDR2: MNHEY and SVGAGI. Trimming took off 3 bases at V and 0 bases at J, with 8 bases between the two ends. The CDR3 nucleotides are TGTGCCAGCAGTTATATGGATATGAACACTGAAGCTTTCTTT. Its protein is CASSYMDMNTEAFF.

Turning to this clone: One end of the junction is discordant with germline, which a read error may explain. This chain uses TRBV15 with TRBJ1-2; no definite D call. This CDR3 has 13 residues. Germline V gene sequence: CDR1 LNHNV, CDR2 YYDKDF (reference sequence). CDR3 DNA: TGTGCCACCAGCAGAGATGCAAACTATGACTACACCTTC. Amino acid sequence: CATSRDANYDYTF.

The CDR3 loop is CASSEDPFSYEQYF. The CDR3 DNA reads TGCGCCAGCAGTGAGGACCCCTTCTCCTACGAGCAGTACTTC. The V and J genes are TRBV10-1 and TRBJ2-7, with D unclear. In germline, CDR1 is WNHNN, CDR2 SYGVQD (reference sequence). Trimming shortened V by 2 bases and J by 0 bases, and 8 bases separated the two germline ends. This CDR3 spans 14 amino acids.

The genes are TRBV5-4 and TRBJ1-1, with 12 bases lining up with TRBD1. The V segment lost 2 bases and the J segment 8 bases; nucleotides outside the gene matches: 10. Per germline, CDR1 SGHNT and CDR2 YYREEE (reference sequence). The CDR3 is 16 residues long. The chain's CDR3 is CASSFRDRGLRREAFF. CDR3 coding DNA: TGTGCCAGCAGCTTCAGGGACAGGGGGCTCCGTAGGGAAGCTTTCTTT.

V and J are TRBV14 and TRBJ2-7, with 9 bases aligning to TRBD1. Germline CDR1 and CDR2: SGHDN and FVKESK. J lost 6 bases, V lost 4 bases, and 7 bases had no gene match. This CDR3 spans 14 amino acids. Here the CDR3 reads CASSPGQGLAEQYF. The CDR3 coding sequence is TGTGCCAGCAGCCCAGGACAGGGGTTGGCCGAGCAGTACTTC. Full variable domain (remainder filled in from reference TRBV14 and TRBJ2-7): EAGVTQFPSHSVIEKGQTVTLRCDPISGHDNLYWYRRVMGKEIKFLLHFVKESKQDESGMPNNRFLAERTGGTYSTLKVQPAELEDSGVYFCASSPGQGLAEQYFGPGTRLTVT.